The text below deals with one T cell receptor (beta chain). The antigen remains undetermined. This record belongs to a study of OX40 agonist ivuxolimab in advanced cancers. The wider study: The treatment was a fully human IgG2 OX40 agonist, ivuxolimab. Ivuxolimab doses were 0.01, 0.1, 0.3, 1.5, 3 or 10 mg/kg every 2 weeks.

Trimming cost V 6 bases and J 2 bases, with 14 bases left between them. The CDR3 loop spans 15 amino acids. Germline assignment: CDR1 MDHEN and CDR2 SYDVKM. General study results and limits: CD4+ and CD8+ T cells in blood underwent clonal expansion by week 6 at 0.1 to 3.0 mg/kg.

Libraries were prepared by immunoSEQ multiplex PCR; TCRdb keeps only in-frame clonotypes and omits some of them. This table has nearly 80,000 clones, roughly four fifths appearing once. V is TRBV28 and J is TRBJ1-5, with D hard to call. Sample: CD4+ or CD8+ T cells sorted from blood, taken in a trial of the OX40 agonist ivuxolimab. The clonotype originates from an adult with an advanced solid tumor such as melanoma, head and neck, liver or kidney cancer. The DNA of the CDR3 is TGTGCCAGCAGCAATATTGGGAAAGGCAATCAGCCCCAGCATTTT. Translating it yields CASSNIGKGNQPQHF.